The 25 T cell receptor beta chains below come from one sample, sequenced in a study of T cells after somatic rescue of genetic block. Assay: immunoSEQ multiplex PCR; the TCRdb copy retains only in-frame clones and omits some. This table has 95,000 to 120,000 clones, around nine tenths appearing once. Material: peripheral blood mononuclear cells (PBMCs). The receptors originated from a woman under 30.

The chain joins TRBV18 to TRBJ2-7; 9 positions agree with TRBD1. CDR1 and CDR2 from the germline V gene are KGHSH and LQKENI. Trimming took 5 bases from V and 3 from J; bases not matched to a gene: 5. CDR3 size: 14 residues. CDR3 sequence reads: CASSSGTGNYEQYF. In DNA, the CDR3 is TGTGCCAGCTCAAGCGGGACAGGGAACTACGAGCAGTACTTC.

DNA for the CDR3: TGTGCCAGCAGCCCTGGGGGCGCGGACTGGTACAACACCGGGGAGCTGTTTTTT. It yields the protein CASSPGGADWYNTGELFF. The gene calls are TRBV7-2 and TRBJ2-2; weak D call: TRBD1 (6 bases). The CDR3 covers 18 residues. The V end lost 5 bases, the J end lost 2 bases, and 21 bases lay between the germline ends. The germline V gene encodes CDR1 SGHTA and CDR2 FQGNSA.

The CDR3 spells CASSQVGEGQPQHF. CDR3 DNA sequence: TGCGCCAGCAGCCAAGTGGGGGAAGGTCAGCCCCAGCATTTT. The V gene is TRBV4-1, the J gene TRBJ1-5; tentatively, D is TRBD1 (5 bases). The CDR3 has 14 amino acids. Trimming removed 1 base at V and 6 bases at J, with 10 bases between. Germline-derived CDR1 and CDR2 are MGHRA and YSYEKL.

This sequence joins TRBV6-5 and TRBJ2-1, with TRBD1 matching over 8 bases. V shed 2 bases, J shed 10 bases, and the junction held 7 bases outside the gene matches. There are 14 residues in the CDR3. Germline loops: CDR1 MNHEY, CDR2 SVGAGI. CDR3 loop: CASSYLGQGQEQFF. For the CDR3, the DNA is TGTGCCAGCAGTTACCTAGGACAGGGTCAAGAGCAGTTCTTC.

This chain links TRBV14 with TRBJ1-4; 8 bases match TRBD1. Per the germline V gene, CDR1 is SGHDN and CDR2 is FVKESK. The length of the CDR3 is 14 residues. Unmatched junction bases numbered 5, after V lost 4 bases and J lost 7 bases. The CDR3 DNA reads TGTGCCAGCAGCCGTACAGGGGGGGTTGAAAAACTGTTTTTT. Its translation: CASSRTGGVEKLFF.

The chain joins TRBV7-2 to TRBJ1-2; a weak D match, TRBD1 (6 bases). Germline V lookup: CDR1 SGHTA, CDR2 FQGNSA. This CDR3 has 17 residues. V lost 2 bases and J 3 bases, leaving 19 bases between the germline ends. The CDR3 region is CASSLPKGVGRYYGYTF. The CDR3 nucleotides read TGTGCCAGCAGCTTACCAAAGGGGGTAGGCCGCTACTATGGCTACACCTTC.

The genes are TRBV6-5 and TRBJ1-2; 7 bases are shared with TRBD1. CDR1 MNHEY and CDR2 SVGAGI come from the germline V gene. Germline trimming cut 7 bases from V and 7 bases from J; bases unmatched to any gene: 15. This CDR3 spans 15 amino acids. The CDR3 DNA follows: TGTGCCAGCACCTCGACAGGGCTCCTAATTTCTGGCTACACCTTC. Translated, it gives CASTSTGLLISGYTF.

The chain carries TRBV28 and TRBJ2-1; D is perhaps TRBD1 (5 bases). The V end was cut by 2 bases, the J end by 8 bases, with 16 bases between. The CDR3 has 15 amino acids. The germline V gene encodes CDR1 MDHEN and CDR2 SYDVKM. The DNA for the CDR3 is TGTGCCAGCAGTTTAGAATCGATGGGGCAAGATGAGCAGTTCTTC. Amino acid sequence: CASSLESMGQDEQFF.

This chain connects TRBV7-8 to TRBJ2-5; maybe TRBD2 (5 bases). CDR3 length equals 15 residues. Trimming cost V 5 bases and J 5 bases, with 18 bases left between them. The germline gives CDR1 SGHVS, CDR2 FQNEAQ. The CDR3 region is CASSPREWGGETQYF. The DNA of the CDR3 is TGTGCCAGCAGCCCCCGGGAATGGGGTGGTGAGACCCAGTACTTC. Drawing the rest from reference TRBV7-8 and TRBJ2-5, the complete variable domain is GAGVSQSPRYKVAKRGQDVALRCDPISGHVSLFWYQQALGQGPEFLTYFQNEAQLDKSGLPSDRFFAERPEGSVSTLKIQRTQQEDSAVYLCASSPREWGGETQYFGPGTRLLVL.

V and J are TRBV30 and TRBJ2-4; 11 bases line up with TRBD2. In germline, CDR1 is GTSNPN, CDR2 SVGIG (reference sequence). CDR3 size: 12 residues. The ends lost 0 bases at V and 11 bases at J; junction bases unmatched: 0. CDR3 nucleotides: TGTGCCTGGAGTGTACTAGCGGGAGTTCAGTACTTC. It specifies CAWSVLAGVQYF.

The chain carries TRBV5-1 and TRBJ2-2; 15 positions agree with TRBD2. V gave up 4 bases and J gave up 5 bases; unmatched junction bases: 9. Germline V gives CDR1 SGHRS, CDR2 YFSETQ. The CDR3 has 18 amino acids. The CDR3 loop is CASSPGLAGGLRTGELFF. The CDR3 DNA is TGCGCCAGCAGCCCCGGACTAGCGGGGGGGCTGCGAACCGGGGAGCTGTTTTTT.

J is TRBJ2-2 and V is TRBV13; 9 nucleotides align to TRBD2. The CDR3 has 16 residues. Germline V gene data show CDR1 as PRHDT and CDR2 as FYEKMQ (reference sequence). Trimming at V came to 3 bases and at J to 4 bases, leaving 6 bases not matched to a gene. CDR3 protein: CASSLKRGASTGELFF. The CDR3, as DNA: TGTGCCAGCAGCTTGAAGCGGGGGGCCTCCACCGGGGAGCTGTTTTTT.

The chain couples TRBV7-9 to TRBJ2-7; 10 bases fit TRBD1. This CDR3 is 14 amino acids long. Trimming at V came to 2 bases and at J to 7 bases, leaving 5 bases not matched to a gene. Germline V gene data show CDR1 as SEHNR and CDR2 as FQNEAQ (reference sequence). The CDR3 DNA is TGTGCCAGCAGCTTACGAGCGGGACAGGGGGAGCAGTACTTC. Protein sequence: CASSLRAGQGEQYF.

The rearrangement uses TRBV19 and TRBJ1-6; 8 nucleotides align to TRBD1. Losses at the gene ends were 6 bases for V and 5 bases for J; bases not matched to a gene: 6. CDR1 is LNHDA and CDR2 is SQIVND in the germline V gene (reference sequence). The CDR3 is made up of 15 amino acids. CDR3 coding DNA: TGTGCCAGTAGGTCGCAGGGGGCGAATAATTCACCCCTCCACTTT. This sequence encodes CASRSQGANNSPLHF. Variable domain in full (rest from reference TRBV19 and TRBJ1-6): DGGITQSPKYLFRKEGQNVTLSCEQNLNHDAMYWYRQDPGQGLRLIYYSQIVNDFQKGDIAEGYSVSREKKESFPLTVTSAQKNPTAFYLCASRSQGANNSPLHFGNGTRLTVT.

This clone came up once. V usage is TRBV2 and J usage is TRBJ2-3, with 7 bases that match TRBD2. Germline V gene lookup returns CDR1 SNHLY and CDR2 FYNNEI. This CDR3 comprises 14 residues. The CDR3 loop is CAGGVGPSTDTQYF. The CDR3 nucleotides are TGTGCTGGGGGGGTGGGACCTAGCACAGATACGCAGTATTTT.

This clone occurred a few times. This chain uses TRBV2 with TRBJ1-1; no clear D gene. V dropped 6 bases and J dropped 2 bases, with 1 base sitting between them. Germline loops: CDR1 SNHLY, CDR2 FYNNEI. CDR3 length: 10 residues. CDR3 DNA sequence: TGTGCCAGCAGAAACACTGAAGCTTTCTTT. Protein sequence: CASRNTEAFF. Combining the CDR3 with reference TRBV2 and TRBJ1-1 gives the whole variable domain EPEVTQTPSHQVTQMGQEVILRCVPISNHLYFYWYRQILGQKVEFLVSFYNNEISEKSEIFDDQFSVERPDGSNFTLKIRSTKLEDSAMYFCASRNTEAFFGQGTRLTVV.

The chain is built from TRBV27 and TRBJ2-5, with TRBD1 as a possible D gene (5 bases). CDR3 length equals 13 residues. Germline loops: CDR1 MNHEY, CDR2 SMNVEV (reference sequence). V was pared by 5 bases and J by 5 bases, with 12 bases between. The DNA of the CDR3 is TGTGCCAGCAGTGCCAGGGTGGGCGAGACCCAGTACTTC. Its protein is CASSARVGETQYF.

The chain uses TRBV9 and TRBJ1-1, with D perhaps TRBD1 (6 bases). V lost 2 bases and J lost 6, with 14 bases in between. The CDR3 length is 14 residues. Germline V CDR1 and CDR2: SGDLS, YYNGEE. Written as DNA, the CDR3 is TGTGCCAGCAGCGTCGTACAGGGAAATTCTGAAGCTTTCTTT. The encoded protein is CASSVVQGNSEAFF.

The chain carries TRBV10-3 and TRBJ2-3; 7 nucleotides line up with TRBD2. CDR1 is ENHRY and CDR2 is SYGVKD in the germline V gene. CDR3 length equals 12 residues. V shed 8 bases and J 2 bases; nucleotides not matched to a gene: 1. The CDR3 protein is CAIGGDTDTQYF. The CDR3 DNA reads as TGTGCCATCGGGGGGGACACAGATACGCAGTATTTT.

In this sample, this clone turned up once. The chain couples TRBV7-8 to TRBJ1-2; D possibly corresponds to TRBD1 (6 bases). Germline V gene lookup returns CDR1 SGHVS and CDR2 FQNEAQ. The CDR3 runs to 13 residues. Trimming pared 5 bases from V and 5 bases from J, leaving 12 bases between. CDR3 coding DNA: TGTGCCAGCAGCCTACAGGGTGGATATGGCTACACCTTC. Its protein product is CASSLQGGYGYTF.

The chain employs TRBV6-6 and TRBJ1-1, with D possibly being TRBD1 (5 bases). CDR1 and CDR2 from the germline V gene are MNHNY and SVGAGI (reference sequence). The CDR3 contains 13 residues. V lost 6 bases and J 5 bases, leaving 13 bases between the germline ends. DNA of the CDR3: TGTGCCAGCAGCCCCCGGGGGGGTACTGAAGCTTTCTTT. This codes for CASSPRGGTEAFF.

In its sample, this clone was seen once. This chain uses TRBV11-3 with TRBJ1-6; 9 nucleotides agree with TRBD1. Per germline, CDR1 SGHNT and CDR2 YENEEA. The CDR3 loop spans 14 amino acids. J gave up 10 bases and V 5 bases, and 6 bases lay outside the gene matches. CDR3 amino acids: CASSKGQGGSPLHF. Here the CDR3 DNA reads TGTGCCAGCAGCAAGGGACAGGGAGGCTCACCCCTCCACTTT.

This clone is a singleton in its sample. The CDR3: CASSLDLGQETQYF. CDR3 in DNA: TGTGCCAGCAGTTTAGATTTGGGCCAAGAGACCCAGTACTTC. J is TRBJ2-5 and V is TRBV28; D uncertain. Germline-derived CDR1 and CDR2 are MDHEN and SYDVKM. This CDR3 has 14 residues. V was pared by 2 bases and J by 1 base, with 8 bases between.

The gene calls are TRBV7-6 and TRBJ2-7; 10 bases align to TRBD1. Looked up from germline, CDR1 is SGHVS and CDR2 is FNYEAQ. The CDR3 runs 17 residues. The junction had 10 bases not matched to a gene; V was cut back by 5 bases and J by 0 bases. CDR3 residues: CASSPSGTGATSYEQYF. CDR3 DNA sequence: TGTGCCAGCAGCCCTTCCGGGACAGGGGCTACCTCCTACGAGCAGTACTTC. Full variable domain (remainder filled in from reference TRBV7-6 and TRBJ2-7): GAGVSQSPRYKVTKRGQDVALRCDPISGHVSLYWYRQALGQGPEFLTYFNYEAQQDKSGLPNDRFSAERPEGSISTLTIQRTEQRDSAMYRCASSPSGTGATSYEQYFGPGTRLTVT.

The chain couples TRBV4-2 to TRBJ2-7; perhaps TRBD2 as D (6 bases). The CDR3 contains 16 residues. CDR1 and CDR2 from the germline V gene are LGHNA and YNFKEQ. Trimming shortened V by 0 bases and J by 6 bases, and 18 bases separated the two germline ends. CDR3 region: CASSQDRLTSKFEQYF. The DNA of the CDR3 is TGTGCCAGCAGCCAAGATCGACTCACTAGCAAGTTCGAGCAGTACTTC.